This TCR beta chain was captured by sequencing in a study of stem cell transplantation in POMP-related autoinflammatory disease. Study-level information: Hypothesis: faulty thymoproteasomes impair CD8+ T-cell selection, skewing TRB repertoires.

Some clones are missing from TCRdb's copy, which holds only in-frame ones; the method was immunoSEQ multiplex PCR. Here the sample spans 9,500 to 14,000 clones, around 87% being singletons. About this clone itself: Its antigen is undetermined.

Whole-study findings and limits: Across all analyzed T-cell subsets, patients with PRAID tended toward reduced diversity and increased clonality. Patients with PRAID showed a restricted number of unique TRB V-J gene pairings.

This sequence was found in a human donor with POMP-related autoinflammation and immune dysregulation (PRAID). Sequences were derived from CD8+ T cells from PBMCs, sampled before stem cell transplantation.

The CDR3 region is CSVGGGGRTGELFF. CDR3 in DNA: TGCAGCGTTGGGGGCGGCGGGAGGACCGGGGAGCTGTTTTTT. The J gene is TRBJ2-2, the V gene TRBV29-1; 8 nucleotides match TRBD2. The V gene's germline CDR1 is SQVTM and CDR2 ANQGSEA. Unmatched junction bases numbered 6, after V lost 4 bases and J lost 5 bases. This CDR3 is 14 amino acids long.